The 26 T cell receptor beta chains in this list originate from one sample, sequenced in a study of OX40 agonist ivuxolimab in advanced cancers. Repertoires were generated with immunoSEQ multiplex PCR, while TCRdb's copy carries only in-frame clones and drops some. The table shows around 70,000 clones, with roughly 86% occurring only once. The sequenced sample was CD4+ or CD8+ T cells sorted from blood, obtained in a trial of the OX40 agonist ivuxolimab. The receptors come from an adult with an advanced solid tumor such as melanoma, head and neck, liver or kidney cancer.

The chain joins TRBV29-1 to TRBJ2-1; 7 bases agree with TRBD1. Per germline, CDR1 SQVTM and CDR2 ANQGSEA. V shed 7 bases and J 6 bases; nucleotides not matched to a gene: 12. The CDR3 totals 14 residues. The CDR3 protein is CSGGRQGRGNEQFF. For the CDR3, the DNA is TGCAGCGGGGGGAGACAGGGTCGGGGCAATGAGCAGTTCTTC.

The V and J genes are TRBV10-2 and TRBJ1-5; D unclear. The germline gives CDR1 WSHSY, CDR2 SAAADI. Trimming pared 2 bases from V and 6 bases from J, leaving 11 bases between. The CDR3 extends over 14 amino acids. CDR3 bases: TGCGCCAGCAGTGAGGCGGTAGAAGGTCAGCCCCAGCATTTT. Translating gives CASSEAVEGQPQHF.

V gene TRBV6-1 combines with J gene TRBJ1-1; the D gene is possibly TRBD1 (5 bases). The CDR3 contains 13 residues. The ends were cut back, 4 bases at V and 2 bases at J, with 8 bases in the middle. Germline V gene lookup returns CDR1 MNHNS and CDR2 SASEGT. In DNA, the CDR3 is TGTGCCAGCAGTGGGACAACTAACACTGAAGCTTTCTTT. Residues: CASSGTTNTEAFF.

The chain combines TRBV27 with TRBJ2-2; 9 bases line up with TRBD2. This CDR3 has 19 amino acids. CDR1 is MNHEY, CDR2 SMNVEV, per germline (reference sequence). V shed 2 bases and J 2 bases; nucleotides not matched to a gene: 12. The CDR3 DNA reads TGTGCCAGCAGTTTACTAGCTCTGGGGCTAGCGGGAAACACCGGGGAGCTGTTTTTT. Encoded protein: CASSLLALGLAGNTGELFF.

The genes are TRBV14 and TRBJ2-2; no reliable D call. V gave up 4 bases and J gave up 8 bases, with 8 bases separating them. The CDR3 is made up of 12 amino acids. The V gene's germline CDR1 is SGHDN and CDR2 FVKESK. The CDR3: CASSPFPGELFF. For the CDR3, the DNA is TGTGCCAGCAGCCCTTTCCCGGGGGAGCTGTTTTTT.

In DNA form, the CDR3 reads TGTGCCAGTACCATCGGATCTTATTACAATCAGCCCCAGCATTTT. Translated: CASTIGSYYNQPQHF. The chain employs TRBV19 and TRBJ1-5; D gene uncertain. V was clipped by 7 bases and J by 3 bases, with 16 bases between them. The germline V gene encodes CDR1 LNHDA and CDR2 SQIVND (reference sequence). The CDR3 sequence is 15 residues long.

The chain uses TRBV2 and TRBJ1-5; D gene unclear. V was trimmed by 3 bases and J by 7 bases, leaving 10 bases between them. The CDR3 spans 13 residues. Germline CDR1 and CDR2: SNHLY and FYNNEI. This chain's CDR3 is CASSDREYQPQHF. Written as DNA, the CDR3 is TGTGCCAGCAGTGATAGGGAGTACCAGCCCCAGCATTTT. Drawing the rest from reference TRBV2 and TRBJ1-5, the complete variable domain is EPEVTQTPSHQVTQMGQEVILRCVPISNHLYFYWYRQILGQKVEFLVSFYNNEISEKSEIFDDQFSVERPDGSNFTLKIRSTKLEDSAMYFCASSDREYQPQHFGDGTRLSIL.

The rearrangement joins TRBV6-1 to TRBJ1-5, with 8 bases aligning to TRBD1. The CDR3 totals 17 residues. Looked up from germline, CDR1 is MNHNS and CDR2 is SASEGT. The J segment lost 7 bases and the V segment lost 3 bases, leaving 14 bases of the junction unmatched. CDR3 region: CASSDLYTDRDKQPQHF. The CDR3 nucleotides are TGTGCCAGCAGTGACCTCTATACGGACAGGGATAAGCAGCCCCAGCATTTT.

The chain recombines TRBV29-1 with TRBJ2-1, with 7 nucleotides matching TRBD2. CDR1 SQVTM and CDR2 ANQGSEA come from the germline V gene. The CDR3 contains 13 residues. V trimming: 4 bases; J trimming: 6 bases; junction bases outside the gene matches: 6. CDR3 region: CSVGDSGINEQFF. The CDR3 DNA reads as TGCAGCGTTGGCGACAGCGGGATCAATGAGCAGTTCTTC.

V and J are TRBV9 and TRBJ1-2, with a weak D call TRBD1 (5 bases). The CDR3 extends over 14 amino acids. CDR1 and CDR2 (germline): SGDLS, YYNGEE. Deletions cut 3 bases from V and 8 bases from J, with 17 bases between. CDR3 nucleotide sequence: TGTGCCAGCAGCGATCTCGTCGGGGCAGACGGCTACACCTTC. Amino acid sequence: CASSDLVGADGYTF.

The rearrangement joins TRBV5-1 to TRBJ2-2; D is possibly TRBD1 (6 bases). The CDR3 totals 14 residues. The germline V gene has CDR1 SGHRS and CDR2 YFSETQ. Trimming removed 2 bases at V and 4 bases at J, with 9 bases between. CDR3 sequence (DNA): TGCGCCAGCAGCTTCGAAGGGGGCACCGGGGAGCTGTTTTTT. This sequence encodes CASSFEGGTGELFF.

V and J are TRBV14 and TRBJ2-3; D not certain. The V gene's germline CDR1 is SGHDN and CDR2 FVKESK. The V end lost 4 bases, the J end lost 2 bases, and 10 bases lay between the germline ends. This CDR3 contains 14 residues. This CDR3 reads CASSPLYFTDTQYF. In DNA form, the CDR3 reads TGTGCCAGCAGCCCCTTATATTTCACAGATACGCAGTATTTT.

The chain links TRBV27 to TRBJ1-6; D call uncertain. Germline V gene sequence: CDR1 MNHEY, CDR2 SMNVEV (reference sequence). Trimming removed 6 bases at V and 5 bases at J, with 14 bases between. The CDR3 length is 15 residues. CDR3 nucleotides: TGTGCCAGCAGCTCTGGGCCCCGAAATAATTCACCCCTCCACTTT. It codes for CASSSGPRNNSPLHF.

This clone has a handful of counts. V usage is TRBV5-1 and J usage is TRBJ2-5, with a weak D call TRBD1 (6 bases). V was trimmed by 3 bases and J by 2 bases, leaving 11 bases between them. Germline V gene data show CDR1 as SGHRS and CDR2 as YFSETQ. The CDR3 sequence is 14 residues long. The CDR3 here is CASSSQGLQETQYF. The CDR3 DNA reads TGCGCCAGCAGCTCACAGGGATTGCAAGAGACCCAGTACTTC. Together with reference TRBV5-1 and TRBJ2-5, the CDR3 gives the full variable domain: KAGVTQTPRYLIKTRGQQVTLSCSPISGHRSVSWYQQTPGQGLQFLFEYFSETQRNKGNFPGRFSGRQFSNSRSEMNVSTLELGDSALYLCASSSQGLQETQYFGPGTRLLVL.

This rearrangement joins TRBV19 to TRBJ2-5; D is perhaps TRBD2 (6 bases). The V gene's germline CDR1 is LNHDA and CDR2 SQIVND (reference sequence). With 5 bases removed from V and 7 bases from J, the gap between germline ends came to 17 bases. The CDR3 loop spans 14 amino acids. CDR3 protein: CASSLGTPQATQYF. CDR3 bases: TGTGCCAGTAGTCTCGGGACTCCCCAGGCGACCCAGTACTTC. The complete variable domain, with remaining parts taken from reference TRBV19 and TRBJ2-5, reads DGGITQSPKYLFRKEGQNVTLSCEQNLNHDAMYWYRQDPGQGLRLIYYSQIVNDFQKGDIAEGYSVSREKKESFPLTVTSAQKNPTAFYLCASSLGTPQATQYFGPGTRLLVL.

The genes are TRBV7-2 and TRBJ1-4; possibly TRBD1 for D (6 bases). The V and J ends lost 1 base and 5 bases respectively, with 8 bases between them. The CDR3 covers 14 residues. Germline V gives CDR1 SGHTA, CDR2 FQGNSA. The DNA of the CDR3 is TGTGCCAGCAGCTTAGGGACAGAAAATGAAAAACTGTTTTTT. Amino acid sequence: CASSLGTENEKLFF.

The gene calls are TRBV4-1 and TRBJ2-3; 8 positions agree with TRBD2. The CDR3 is made up of 15 amino acids. From germline, CDR1 is MGHRA and CDR2 YSYEKL. Trimming removed 2 bases from V and 2 bases from J; junction bases left unmatched: 3. CDR3 residues: CASSQRAGDTDTQYF. CDR3 nucleotides: TGCGCCAGCAGCCAAAGAGCGGGGGACACAGATACGCAGTATTTT.

This sequence joins TRBV7-2 and TRBJ1-1, with unresolved D. V was shortened by 3 bases and J by 6 bases, with 5 bases between the two germline ends. Germline V gene sequence: CDR1 SGHTA, CDR2 FQGNSA. CDR3 length equals 11 residues. For the CDR3, the DNA is TGTGCCAGCAGCTTCGGACCTGAAGCTTTCTTT. Translating it yields CASSFGPEAFF. Looking up the rest from reference TRBV7-2 and TRBJ1-1 gives the full variable domain: GAGVSQSPSNKVTEKGKDVELRCDPISGHTALYWYRQSLGQGLEFLIYFQGNSAPDKSGLPSDRFSAERTGGSVSTLTIQRTQQEDSAVYLCASSFGPEAFFGQGTRLTVV.

V and J are TRBV7-9 and TRBJ1-1; a possible D gene is TRBD1 (6 bases). The CDR3 contains 15 residues. V was shortened by 4 bases and J by 0 bases, with 12 bases between the two germline ends. Germline CDR1 reads SEHNR; CDR2 reads FQNEAQ (reference sequence). The CDR3 loop reads CASSYRTAMNTEAFF. As DNA, the CDR3 is TGTGCCAGCAGCTACCGGACAGCGATGAACACTGAAGCTTTCTTT.

This clone was detected only once. This chain links TRBV10-2 with TRBJ2-7; D possibly uses TRBD1 or TRBD2 (7 bases each). This CDR3 comprises 15 residues. From germline, CDR1 is WSHSY and CDR2 SAAADI. The V end lost 6 bases, the J end lost 1 base, and 16 bases lay between the germline ends. The CDR3, as DNA: TGCGCCAGCAGAGGGGGGGGACAGAAATCCTACGAGCAGTACTTC. Translated: CASRGGGQKSYEQYF.

As to this clone: At the DNA level, this CDR3 is encoded by other sequences in the same sample as well. This chain connects TRBV19 to TRBJ1-6, with 9 nucleotides matching TRBD1. The CDR3 is 14 amino acids. Per germline, CDR1 LNHDA and CDR2 SQIVND (reference sequence). After removal of 8 bases from V and 8 bases from J, the junction contained 7 bases not matched to a gene. CDR3 DNA: TGTGCCAGTCGGCCGGGACAGGGTTATTCACCCCTCCACTTT. It specifies CASRPGQGYSPLHF.

The chain carries TRBV2 and TRBJ2-3; 8 bases are a match to TRBD1. The CDR3 consists of 16 residues. CDR1 is SNHLY and CDR2 is FYNNEI in the germline V gene. Unmatched junction bases numbered 4, after V lost 1 base and J lost 1 base. CDR3 residues: CASSEGSTGGTDTQYF. CDR3 DNA: TGTGCCAGCAGTGAAGGTTCGACAGGGGGCACAGATACGCAGTATTTT.

The rearrangement joins TRBV11-2 to TRBJ2-5, with D perhaps assigned TRBD1 or TRBD2 (5 bases each). The end of the DNA is better explained by TRBJ2-7, so the J call may be wrong. Germline lookup yields CDR1 SGHAT and CDR2 FQNNGV. The CDR3 covers 16 residues. CDR3 sequence: CASSLLPGTPDGEQYF. As DNA, the CDR3 is TGTGCCAGCAGCTTACTCCCCGGGACCCCCGACGGCGAGCAGTACTTC.

This rearrangement joins TRBV2 to TRBJ2-3; the match to TRBD2 covers 8 bases. Germline CDR1 is SNHLY and CDR2 is FYNNEI. CDR3 length: 16 amino acids. With V trimmed by 6 bases and J by 0 bases, 8 bases remained unmatched. CDR3 sequence: CASRDLGGVSTDTQYF. CDR3 in DNA: TGTGCCAGCAGGGACCTCGGGGGGGTAAGCACAGATACGCAGTATTTT. The variable domain in full, with the rest retrieved from reference TRBV2 and TRBJ2-3, is EPEVTQTPSHQVTQMGQEVILRCVPISNHLYFYWYRQILGQKVEFLVSFYNNEISEKSEIFDDQFSVERPDGSNFTLKIRSTKLEDSAMYFCASRDLGGVSTDTQYFGPGTRLTVL.

The V gene is TRBV7-2, the J gene TRBJ2-3; 8 bases align to TRBD2. The ends lost 0 bases at V and 9 bases at J; junction bases unmatched: 8. Germline V gene data show CDR1 as SGHTA and CDR2 as FQGNSA. There are 15 residues in the CDR3. This chain's CDR3 is CASSLARSGRRTQYF. CDR3 bases: TGTGCCAGCAGCTTAGCGCGGAGCGGGAGACGGACGCAGTATTTT.

The CDR3 bases are TGTGCTAGTACCCCACTGAACCAAGAGACCCAGTACTTC. Translating it yields CASTPLNQETQYF. The V and J genes are TRBV12-5 and TRBJ2-5; D remains ambiguous. CDR1 is LGHNT and CDR2 is FRNRAP in the germline V gene. The CDR3 extends over 13 amino acids. The V end lost 8 bases, the J end lost 0 bases, and 10 bases lay between the germline ends. The variable domain in full, completed from reference TRBV12-5 and TRBJ2-5, reads DARVTQTPRHKVTEMGQEVTMRCQPILGHNTVFWYRQTMMQGLELLAYFRNRAPLDDSGMPKDRFSAEMPDATLATLKIQPSEPRDSAVYFCASTPLNQETQYFGPGTRLLVL.